This note documents a single T cell receptor beta chain sequence. The data stem from a study of blood T cell repertoires in COVID-19. Produced via immunoSEQ multiplex PCR; TCRdb's table is partial and in-frame only. The sample contains some 190,000 clones, roughly 91% of which appear only once. The junction had 3 bases not matched to a gene; V was cut back by 0 bases and J by 2 bases. The CDR3 contains 15 residues. Germline V gene data show CDR1 as LGHNA and CDR2 as YSLEER. The receptor's source is a human donor in a cohort sampled during active COVID-19. The sequencing input was peripheral blood. This chain links TRBV4-3 with TRBJ2-7; 8 nucleotides line up with TRBD1. CDR3 sequence: CASSQEPTGAYEQYF. The CDR3 DNA sequence: TGCGCCAGCAGCCAAGAGCCGACAGGGGCCTACGAGCAGTACTTC.